The sequence of this TCR beta chain was determined in a study of blood T cells in healthy people across ages. It was with a sample-barcoded 5' primer and a J-beta primer mix that a second PCR of roughly 7 to 12 cycles was run. The authors tagged each cDNA molecule using a template-switch adaptor with 12 random nucleotides. One entry per CDR3 protein, called by TCRdb with MiXCR from the 5' RACE reads. The sample has fewer than 650,000 distinct CDR3 sequences; approximately 26% are singletons. A few counts support this clonotype. Per individual sample, total RNA of at least 5.5 micrograms was extracted. This CDR3 region has 11 residues. Trimming pared 7 bases from V and 4 bases from J, leaving 10 bases between. CDR1 is SQVTM, CDR2 ANQGSEA, per germline. In addition, the sample was reused for a study of T cells of mothers and their children. That work states: Over 9.5 million reads per mother and 2.5 million to 3 million per child were obtained.

The chain couples TRBV29-1 to TRBJ1-2; maybe TRBD1 (5 bases). Sequencing was carried out using blood. This TCR was sampled from a boy between 2 and 10 years old in good health. The CDR3: CSGRDVYGYTF. The CDR3 region has the DNA TGCAGCGGGAGGGACGTCTATGGCTACACCTTC.